Below are 16 T cell receptor beta chains sequenced from a single sample in a study of CD8+ T cells in alopecia areata (dated by TCRdb to between 2018 and 2020). The protocol used for the library was the immunoSEQ multiplex PCR assay. To provide template for TCR sequencing, every sample had RNA extracted and reverse transcribed into cDNA. TCRdb mirrors the immuneACCESS table, restricted to in-frame sequences. Some clones are absent from its copies; in checked studies, under half trace to an unresolved V gene, and the reason for the others is unknown. The sample table shows 140,000 to 150,000 clones, and around 58% are seen once. About 6% of the sample is in the top ten clones. Read against the paper, the sample's time point label means: baseline before oral tofacitinib. The sample in question was CD4+ T cells sorted from blood, obtained at week 0. The receptors here all came from a human donor with alopecia areata.

This clone showed up just a few times. The V and J genes are TRBV30 and TRBJ1-4, with D perhaps TRBD1 (6 bases). V was pared by 0 bases and J by 8 bases, with 16 bases between. Germline-derived CDR1 and CDR2 are GTSNPN and SVGIG (reference sequence). The CDR3 is made up of 15 amino acids. In DNA, the CDR3 is TGTGCCTGGAGTGTAGGAACAGGGATGGTGGAAAAACTGTTTTTT. This sequence encodes CAWSVGTGMVEKLFF.

The V call is TRBV2, the J call TRBJ1-1, with a possible D match to TRBD1 (5 bases). The V and J ends lost 8 bases and 7 bases respectively, with 17 bases between them. The CDR3 loop spans 13 amino acids. Germline-derived CDR1 and CDR2 are SNHLY and FYNNEI. CDR3 region: CASCNNGHHEAFF. The CDR3 DNA is TGTGCCAGCTGCAATAATGGACACCATGAAGCTTTCTTT.

This clone was detected a few times. The CDR3 DNA is TGTGCCAGCAGCGTCGGACTAGCGGAGTACACCGGGGAGCTGTTTTTT. It yields the protein CASSVGLAEYTGELFF. V usage is TRBV7-9 and J usage is TRBJ2-2; 10 bases agree with TRBD2. Losses at the gene ends were 5 bases for V and 3 bases for J; bases not matched to a gene: 6. The CDR3 has 16 amino acids. CDR1 SEHNR and CDR2 FQNEAQ come from the germline V gene (reference sequence).

This clone was detected a few times. The chain carries TRBV27 and TRBJ2-1; the D is unclear. The CDR3 covers 14 residues. The germline V and J ends were trimmed by 8 bases and 9 bases, with 20 bases remaining between them. The germline V gene has CDR1 MNHEY and CDR2 SMNVEV (reference sequence). The CDR3 protein is CASSPPAPWGEQFF. In DNA form, the CDR3 reads TGTGCCAGCTCCCCGCCGGCTCCCTGGGGTGAGCAGTTCTTC.

The rearrangement uses TRBV11-3 and TRBJ1-2, with 8 bases that match TRBD1. Losses at the gene ends were 5 bases for V and 10 bases for J; bases not matched to a gene: 9. The CDR3 runs 13 residues. Per germline, CDR1 SGHNT and CDR2 YENEEA. As DNA, the CDR3 is TGTGCCAGCAGCATGCTCGGGACAGGCGTCTACACCTTC. Its protein is CASSMLGTGVYTF.

The rearrangement joins TRBV2 to TRBJ1-1; possibly TRBD1 for D (5 bases). CDR1 and CDR2 (germline): SNHLY, FYNNEI. Between the trimmed V and J ends, which lost 6 bases and 1 base, there was a span of 12 bases. The CDR3 length is 14 residues. CDR3 DNA sequence: TGTGCCAGCAGAGAACCAACAGGGAACACTGAAGCTTTCTTT. Translating it yields CASREPTGNTEAFF.

This rearrangement joins TRBV4-1 to TRBJ1-4, with D possibly TRBD1 on 5 matching bases. The CDR3 is 18 residues long. The germline CDR1 and CDR2 sequences are MGHRA and YSYEKL. V shed 4 bases and J shed 0 bases, with 18 bases lying between them. DNA for the CDR3: TGCGCCAGCAGCCTAGGGGAGGCAGGCGAAGCAACTAATGAAAAACTGTTTTTT. It yields the protein CASSLGEAGEATNEKLFF.

The chain employs TRBV4-1 and TRBJ2-5, with D possibly being TRBD2 (6 bases). Germline V gene data show CDR1 as MGHRA and CDR2 as YSYEKL. The V end was cut by 4 bases, the J end by 0 bases, with 15 bases between. The CDR3 length is 16 residues. This CDR3 is CASSPRVGGYQETQYF. The CDR3 DNA follows: TGCGCCAGCAGCCCTCGAGTAGGAGGGTACCAAGAGACCCAGTACTTC.

V and J are TRBV29-1 and TRBJ2-4; D might be TRBD1 or TRBD2, each matching 7 bases. Per germline, CDR1 SQVTM and CDR2 ANQGSEA. Trimming stripped 2 bases from V and 8 bases from J, with 13 bases between. The CDR3 contains 13 residues. CDR3 coding DNA: TGCAGCGTTGAACCAGGGGGGGTAGACATTCAGTACTTC. Translation: CSVEPGGVDIQYF.

This clone occurred once. The rearrangement uses TRBV9 and TRBJ1-2; no reliable D call. V gave up 0 bases and J gave up 3 bases, with 6 bases separating them. CDR1 and CDR2 (germline): SGDLS, YYNGEE. The CDR3 is 13 residues long. Written as DNA, the CDR3 is TGTGCCAGCAGCGTAGAAAGGGACTATGGCTACACCTTC. It translates to CASSVERDYGYTF.

The chain is built from TRBV4-1 and TRBJ1-2; D gene unclear. Per the germline V gene, CDR1 is MGHRA and CDR2 is YSYEKL. Trimming left V 0 bases short and J 4 bases short, with 3 bases between. This CDR3 region has 12 residues. The CDR3 nucleotides read TGCGCCAGCAGCCAAGAAGCCTATGGCTACACCTTC. Translation gives CASSQEAYGYTF.

This clone showed up just a few times. This sequence joins TRBV4-2 and TRBJ1-6; 7 bases match TRBD1. CDR3 length equals 15 residues. Germline CDR1 LGHNA, CDR2 YNFKEQ. V dropped 4 bases and J dropped 9; count of bases not matched to a gene: 9. CDR3 nucleotide sequence: TGTGCCAGCAGCCCCGACCAGGGGGAAGGTTCACCCCTCCACTTT. Translated, it gives CASSPDQGEGSPLHF.

The V gene is TRBV4-3, the J gene TRBJ1-6, with D uncertain. Deletions cut 3 bases from V and 5 bases from J, with 17 bases between. The CDR3 is 17 amino acids. Germline assignment: CDR1 LGHNA and CDR2 YSLEER. The CDR3 spells CASSQEAGVWDNSPLHF. In DNA form, the CDR3 reads TGCGCCAGCAGCCAGGAGGCGGGAGTGTGGGATAATTCACCCCTCCACTTT.

This chain joins TRBV5-6 and TRBJ1-4; D is ambiguous. This CDR3 spans 14 amino acids. The germline V gene has CDR1 SGHDT and CDR2 YYEEEE. The ends were cut back, 3 bases at V and 10 bases at J, with 16 bases in the middle. The DNA for the CDR3 is TGTGCCAGCAGCTCTCTTAAACAGTCGGGAAAACTGTTTTTT. Translating gives CASSSLKQSGKLFF.

A few counts support this clone. The chain has TRBV5-1 and TRBJ2-3; TRBD1 or TRBD2 may be the D gene (6 bases each). CDR3 length equals 14 residues. The V gene lost 4 bases and the J gene lost 2 bases, with 11 bases spanning the gap. Germline V CDR1 and CDR2: SGHRS, YFSETQ. CDR3 coding DNA: TGCGCCAGCAGCGCGGGACAACTCACAGATACGCAGTATTTT. This translates into CASSAGQLTDTQYF.

This chain connects TRBV29-1 to TRBJ2-1, with 10 bases aligning to TRBD1. V gave up 6 bases and J gave up 9 bases; unmatched junction bases: 8. The CDR3 consists of 13 residues. In germline, CDR1 is SQVTM, CDR2 ANQGSEA. The CDR3 nucleotides read TGCAGCGTACCCGGGACAGGGGACGCTGAGCAGTTCTTC. Translation: CSVPGTGDAEQFF.